This T cell receptor (beta chain) stems from a study of blood T cell repertoires in COVID-19. Looking at the study overall: Both acute and convalescent COVID-19 samples were obtained from the United States, Italy and Spain. PBMCs, B-cell-depleted T cells, or T cells provided the cDNA or gDNA that made up the material.

Original handling: Estimation of nucleated cell counts relied on the amplification of reference gene primers. Measured with immunoSEQ multiplex PCR; TCRdb has only the in-frame clones, and not every one. V and J calls plus clone size are reproduced from that table; the DNA served to infer D and trimming. The sample comprises under 250,000 clones, roughly 75% of which are singletons, and more than 7% rests with the top ten. Trimming cost V 2 bases and J 4 bases, with 4 bases left between them. Germline V lookup: CDR1 LGHDT, CDR2 YNNKEL (reference sequence). The CDR3 length is 12 residues. The receptor comes from a woman in her 70s with acute or convalescent COVID-19. The chain is built from TRBV3-1 (or the pseudogene TRBV3-2) and TRBJ2-3, with D unclear. Sequences were obtained from peripheral blood. This chain's CDR3 is CASSQQADTQYF. CDR3 sequence (DNA): TGTGCCAGCAGCCAACAGGCAGATACGCAGTATTTT.